Listed below are T cell receptor beta chains from one sample, sequenced in a study of T cell changes during pregnancy in multiple sclerosis. This table comes from immunoSEQ multiplex PCR, and its TCRdb copy is limited to in-frame clones, with some not included. The table shows around 110,000 clones, with roughly 92% occurring only once. Specimen: peripheral blood, collected after pregnancy. All receptors derive from a female donor with multiple sclerosis, enrolled in a pregnancy study. Both conserved end residues are part of each CDR3. A D gene is named only where the DNA matches it firmly. Size tells how often a clone was seen (once, few, many) or the class of an expanded clone, and some rows leave it out.

V: TRBV19
D: TRBD2
size: -
J: TRBJ2-7
DNA: TGTGCCAGTAGCAACCCGGGACTAGAGCCCTACGAGCAGTACTTC
CDR3: CASSNPGLEPYEQYF

V: TRBV18
D: -
size: once
J: TRBJ1-6
DNA: TGTGCCAGCTCACCATCGACAGACTTCGCGGTCGGGAGCTCCTATAATTCACCCCTCCACTTT
CDR3: CASSPSTDFAVGSSYNSPLHF

V: TRBV5-1
D: -
size: -
J: TRBJ2-4
DNA: TGCGCCAGCAGCGCCTGGGGGGGCCGGGAGTTTGCCAAAAACATTCAGTACTTC
CDR3: CASSAWGGREFAKNIQYF

V: TRBV19
D: -
size: -
J: TRBJ2-7
DNA: TGTGCCAGTAGTATGACAGCTAGCTACGAGCAGTACTTC
CDR3: CASSMTASYEQYF

V: TRBV14
D: -
size: -
J: TRBJ2-5
DNA: TGTGCCAGCAGCCAAGGACTGTCCAGCTCGTACTTC
CDR3: CASSQGLSSSYF

V: TRBV18
D: TRBD2
size: -
J: TRBJ2-1
DNA: TGTGCCAGCTCACCGTCTAGCGGTGAGCAGTTCTTC
CDR3: CASSPSSGEQFF

V: TRBV6-1
D: -
size: -
J: TRBJ1-2
DNA: TGTGCCAGCAGTCCTTCCAGGGAGGCGCATGGCTACACCTTC
CDR3: CASSPSREAHGYTF

V: TRBV10-3
D: -
size: -
J: TRBJ2-7
DNA: TGTGCCATCACGGGTGGCTACGAGCAGTACTTC
CDR3: CAITGGYEQYF

V: TRBV6-6
D: TRBD1
size: -
J: TRBJ2-5
DNA: TGTGCCAGCAGTTACGGGGGACAGGGGACTGAGACCCAGTACTTC
CDR3: CASSYGGQGTETQYF

V: TRBV5-6
D: TRBD1
size: -
J: TRBJ1-2
DNA: TGTGCCAGCAGCCCAAGTCCCGGGACAGGTAGCCCCTATGGCTACACCTTC
CDR3: CASSPSPGTGSPYGYTF